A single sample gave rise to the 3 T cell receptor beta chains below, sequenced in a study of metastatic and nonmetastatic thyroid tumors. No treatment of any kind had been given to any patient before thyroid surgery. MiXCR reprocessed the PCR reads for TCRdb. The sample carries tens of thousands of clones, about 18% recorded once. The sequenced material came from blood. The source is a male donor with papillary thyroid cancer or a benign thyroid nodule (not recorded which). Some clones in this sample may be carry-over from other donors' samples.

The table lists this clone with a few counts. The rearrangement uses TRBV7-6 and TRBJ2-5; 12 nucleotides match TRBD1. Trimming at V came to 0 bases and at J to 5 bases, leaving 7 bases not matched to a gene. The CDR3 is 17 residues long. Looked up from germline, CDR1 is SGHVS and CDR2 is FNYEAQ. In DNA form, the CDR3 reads TGTGCCAGCAGCTTAGCCTCCGGGACAGGGGGCAGGGAGACCCAGTACTTC. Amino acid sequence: CASSLASGTGGRETQYF.

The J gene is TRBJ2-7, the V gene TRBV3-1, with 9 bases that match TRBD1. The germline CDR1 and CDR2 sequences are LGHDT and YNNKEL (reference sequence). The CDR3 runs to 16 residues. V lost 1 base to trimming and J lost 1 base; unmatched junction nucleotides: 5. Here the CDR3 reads CASSQGTGTGSYEQYF. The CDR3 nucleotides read TGTGCCAGCAGCCAAGGAACCGGGACAGGGTCCTACGAGCAGTACTTC.

DNA for the CDR3: TGTGCCAGCACCACCGGGGGCGGTAGGAACTACGAGCAGTACTTC. As protein: CASTTGGGRNYEQYF. V is TRBV5-8 and J is TRBJ2-7; D may match TRBD1 or TRBD2 (6 bases each). V was pared by 6 bases and J by 3 bases, with 19 bases between. There are 15 residues in the CDR3. Germline V CDR1 and CDR2: SGHTS, YDEGEE.